One and the same sample provided the 2 T cell receptor beta chains below, sequenced in a study of blood T cells in healthy people across ages. Primers used in a second PCR of about 7 to 12 cycles were a sample-barcoded 5' primer and a J-beta primer mix. TCRdb fed the 5' RACE reads into MiXCR, producing one record per CDR3 protein. The sample shows some 800,000 distinct CDR3 sequences, 44% of them seen only once. What was sequenced was blood. Receptors were obtained from a man in his 60s in good health.

The rearrangement uses TRBV7-4 and TRBJ2-3, with D perhaps TRBD2 (6 bases). CDR3 length equals 19 residues. From germline, CDR1 is SGHVT and CDR2 SQSDAQ. Trimming cost V 2 bases and J 1 base, with 22 bases left between them. This chain's CDR3 is CASSLSEHSLASRTDTQYF. The CDR3 bases are TGTGCCAGCAGCTTATCCGAACACTCTCTAGCGTCCCGCACAGATACGCAGTATTTT.

Only a few counts were recorded for this clonotype. The J gene is TRBJ2-1, the V gene TRBV7-8; 10 nucleotides line up with TRBD1. The CDR3 contains 15 residues. Germline lookup yields CDR1 SGHVS and CDR2 FQNEAQ. V dropped 5 bases and J dropped 5; count of bases not matched to a gene: 6. CDR3 DNA: TGTGCCAGCAGCCCCCGACAGGGGGCCCACAATGAGCAGTTCTTC. Translation gives CASSPRQGAHNEQFF.